Listed below are T cell receptor beta chains from one sample, sequenced in a study of STAT5B mutations in CD4+ large granular lymphocyte leukemia. Data came from immunoSEQ multiplex PCR; TCRdb stores just in-frame clones and leaves some out. The sample lists about 26,000 clones, 65% to 80% occurring once. Sequenced: CD4+ T cells from blood buffy coats. All receptors come from a human donor in good health. Each CDR3 is given without its conserved first and last residue. D genes are given only for firm matches. The size field is filled for only some rows; it gives once, few, many or a size class.

j_gene,abundance,d_gene,v_gene,CDR3aa
TRBJ2-7,few,TRBD2,TRBV6-5,ASRLGLAGLYEQY
TRBJ1-3,.,.,TRBV30,AWSVGHQSSGNTIY
TRBJ1-5,.,TRBD1,TRBV12-5,ASGPRQGGNQPQH
TRBJ2-3,.,.,TRBV5-6,ASSHGLLIDTDTQY
TRBJ2-1,.,TRBD2,TRBV29-1,SVGTSGSGEQF
TRBJ2-5,.,TRBD2,TRBV7-9,ASSYFGGAGETQY
TRBJ1-5,few,.,TRBV7-2,ASSPNVGKPQH
TRBJ2-3,.,.,TRBV29-1,SVEWGIPDTQY
TRBJ2-5,.,TRBD1,TRBV12-5,ASGPGQGPQETQY
TRBJ1-4,.,.,TRBV6-6,ASRDTGVDNEKLF
TRBJ1-4,.,.,TRBV6-5,ASRGPHDEKLF
TRBJ2-3,.,.,TRBV30,AWSPGTGTDTQY
TRBJ2-5,.,.,TRBV29-1,SVEQQKETQY
TRBJ1-4,.,TRBD1,TRBV10-3,AISSQGANEKLF
TRBJ2-2,.,.,TRBV6-6,ASSVPGAGELF
TRBJ1-5,.,.,TRBV6-1,ASRPTDPGQPQH